A selection of T cell receptor beta chains follows, all from one sample in a study of T cells in Graves' hyperthyroidism and ophthalmopathy. TCRdb fed the multiplex PCR reads into MiXCR, producing one record per CDR3 protein. The profile shows fewer than 800,000 distinct CDR3 sequences, about a sixth of them singletons. Sequenced sample: blood. These TCRs come from a man aged 18-30 years with Graves' hyperthyroidism. Each CDR3 is given with its conserved first and last residue. D genes are given only for firm matches. Size values are once, few and many counts, or a class for expanded clones, and some rows have none.

v_call,clone_size,d_call,j_call,cdr3_length,cdr3_aa,cdr3_nt
TRBV7-2,many,TRBD2,TRBJ2-5,17,CASSPPGTSGSPETQYF,TGTGCCAGCAGCCCACCCGGGACTAGCGGGAGTCCGGAGACCCAGTACTTC
TRBV18,-,-,TRBJ2-6,16,CASSPQTPPGANVLTF,TGTGCCAGCTCACCGCAGACCCCTCCTGGGGCCAACGTCCTGACTTTC
TRBV30,many,-,TRBJ1-2,14,CACLGEIGTYGYTF,TGTGCCTGCCTAGGGGAGATTGGGACCTATGGCTACACCTTC
TRBV20-1,-,TRBD2,TRBJ2-7,15,CSANLTSGRGDEQYF,TGCAGTGCTAACCTTACTAGCGGGAGAGGGGACGAGCAGTACTTC
TRBV13,-,-,TRBJ2-7,13,CASSLANFYEQYF,TGTGCCAGCAGCTTAGCTAACTTCTACGAGCAGTACTTC
TRBV24-1,-,-,TRBJ2-1,15,CATSDSLVTSDEQFF,TGTGCCACCAGCGACTCACTAGTAACCTCGGATGAGCAGTTCTTC
TRBV12-3/TRBV12-4,few,-,TRBJ2-1,15,CASSPSRTSSNEQFF,TGTGCCAGCAGTCCCTCCCGAACTTCCTCCAATGAGCAGTTCTTC
TRBV12-3/TRBV12-4,few,-,TRBJ1-5,15,CASSFLGGERQPQHF,TGTGCCAGCAGTTTCCTCGGGGGCGAGCGTCAGCCCCAGCATTTT
TRBV5-8,-,TRBD2,TRBJ2-5,16,CASSLVAGVPGETQYF,TGTGCCAGCAGCTTGGTAGCGGGAGTACCGGGGGAGACCCAGTACTTC
TRBV28,many,-,TRBJ2-1,16,CASSLLAVWGYNEQFF,TGTGCCAGCAGTTTACTCGCGGTGTGGGGCTACAATGAGCAGTTCTTC
TRBV20-1,few,TRBD1,TRBJ2-3,16,CSALGRTGEGTDTQYF,TGCAGTGCCCTAGGGCGGACAGGCGAAGGCACAGATACGCAGTATTTT
TRBV12-3/TRBV12-4,-,TRBD2,TRBJ2-1,18,CASSPFPLLAGVGNEQFF,TGTGCCAGCAGCCCATTTCCCCTGCTAGCGGGAGTAGGTAATGAGCAGTTCTTC
TRBV25-1,few,TRBD2,TRBJ2-3,14,CASRYSGSGDTQYF,TGTGCCAGCAGGTACAGCGGGAGCGGCGATACGCAGTATTTT
TRBV12-3/TRBV12-4,-,-,TRBJ2-2,19,CASSPLRTALGPNTGELFF,TGTGCCAGCAGTCCACTAAGGACCGCCCTCGGCCCGAACACCGGGGAGCTGTTTTTT
TRBV24-1,-,TRBD2,TRBJ2-1,16,CATSDPGLAGGHEQFF,TGTGCCACCAGTGACCCGGGACTAGCGGGAGGGCATGAGCAGTTCTTC
TRBV28,many,-,TRBJ2-7,14,CASSPTGSTYEQYF,TGTGCCAGCAGTCCTACAGGATCCACGTACGAGCAGTACTTC
TRBV28,-,TRBD2,TRBJ2-2,15,CASSLLAGVPGELFF,TGTGCCAGCAGTTTACTAGCGGGAGTTCCCGGGGAGCTGTTTTTT
TRBV18,many,-,TRBJ2-5,14,CASSPPDIPETQYF,TGTGCCAGCTCACCGCCGGACATCCCAGAGACCCAGTACTTC
TRBV12-3/TRBV12-4,many,-,TRBJ2-7,14,CASSFFRDSYEQYF,TGTGCCAGCAGTTTTTTTCGGGATTCCTACGAGCAGTACTTC
TRBV20-1,many,-,TRBJ1-1,12,CSGQRVGAEAFF,TGCAGTGGGCAGAGAGTTGGGGCTGAAGCTTTCTTT
TRBV12-3/TRBV12-4,few,TRBD2,TRBJ2-3,15,CASTKRASGTDTQYF,TGTGCCAGCACCAAAAGGGCTAGCGGGACAGATACGCAGTATTTT
TRBV24-1,-,-,TRBJ2-5,16,CATSDLTEGTKGTQYF,TGTGCCACCAGTGATTTGACGGAAGGAACTAAGGGGACCCAGTACTTC
TRBV30,few,TRBD1,TRBJ1-4,15,CAWSGDSLPTEKLFF,TGTGCCTGGAGTGGGGACAGCCTGCCGACGGAAAAACTGTTTTTT
TRBV2,many,TRBD2,TRBJ2-3,16,CASSGGLAEVTDTQYF,TGTGCCAGCAGTGGGGGACTAGCGGAAGTCACAGATACGCAGTATTTT
TRBV14,-,-,TRBJ2-1,13,CASSVTRFREQFF,TGTGCCAGCAGCGTTACTAGGTTCAGGGAGCAGTTCTTC
TRBV3-1,few,TRBD2,TRBJ2-2,18,CASSQVSGRASNTGELFF,TGTGCCAGCAGCCAAGTTTCGGGGAGGGCCTCGAACACCGGGGAGCTGTTTTTT
TRBV20-1,many,TRBD2,TRBJ2-7,14,CSADRGLAPYEQYF,TGCAGTGCCGATCGAGGACTAGCGCCCTACGAGCAGTACTTC
TRBV5-1,-,TRBD1,TRBJ1-1,14,CASSTGQANSEAFF,TGCGCCAGCAGCACGGGACAGGCGAACTCTGAAGCTTTCTTT
TRBV2,-,TRBD1,TRBJ2-5,15,CASSVGDSPQETQYF,TGTGCCAGCAGTGTTGGGGACAGCCCCCAGGAGACCCAGTACTTC
TRBV7-9,few,TRBD1,TRBJ1-2,15,CASSLGDRANYGYTF,TGTGCCAGCAGCTTAGGAGACAGGGCTAACTATGGCTACACCTTC
TRBV3-1,-,TRBD1,TRBJ1-6,15,CASSQWDRDNSPLHF,TGTGCCAGCAGCCAATGGGACAGAGATAATTCACCCCTCCACTTT
TRBV10-3,-,TRBD2,TRBJ2-3,14,CAISETSGSPWEYF,TGTGCCATCAGTGAGACTAGCGGGAGCCCTTGGGAGTATTTT
TRBV29-1,-,-,TRBJ2-1,14,CSVVSKTTYNEQFF,TGCAGCGTTGTTTCTAAAACTACCTACAATGAGCAGTTCTTC
TRBV9,few,TRBD1,TRBJ1-5,20,CASSVGETGIHNDSNQPQHF,TGTGCCAGCAGCGTAGGGGAGACAGGGATACATAACGATAGCAATCAGCCCCAGCATTTT
TRBV2,-,-,TRBJ1-6,14,CASNEEGLGSPLHF,TGTGCCAGCAACGAGGAGGGGTTGGGTTCACCCCTCCACTTT
TRBV5-8,few,-,TRBJ2-1,16,CASSKSRGNLRNEQFF,TGTGCCAGCAGCAAATCCAGAGGAAACCTACGCAATGAGCAGTTCTTC
TRBV12-3/TRBV12-4,many,-,TRBJ2-7,14,CASSSVSYAYEQYF,TGTGCCAGCAGTTCAGTAAGCTACGCCTACGAGCAGTACTTC
TRBV3-1,few,TRBD2,TRBJ2-7,19,CASSQGNTGIGTRRYEQYF,TGTGCCAGCAGCCAAGGTAATACAGGGATAGGGACTAGAAGGTACGAGCAGTACTTC
TRBV20-1,many,-,TRBJ2-5,14,CSARDLQGTETQYF,TGCAGTGCTAGAGATCTGCAGGGCACTGAGACCCAGTACTTC
TRBV30,many,TRBD2,TRBJ2-7,14,CAWKRAGGGYEQYF,TGTGCCTGGAAAAGAGCGGGAGGAGGTTACGAGCAGTACTTC
TRBV27,-,-,TRBJ2-5,14,CASSYTPGQETQYF,TGTGCCAGCAGTTATACGCCGGGGCAAGAGACCCAGTACTTC
TRBV7-9,few,-,TRBJ1-2,17,CASSSGPGEEKNYGYTF,TGTGCCAGCAGCTCGGGGCCCGGGGAGGAGAAAAACTATGGCTACACCTTC
TRBV30,-,TRBD2,TRBJ2-3,16,CAWSVGTSGRADTQYF,TGTGCCTGGAGTGTCGGGACTAGCGGGAGGGCAGATACGCAGTATTTT
TRBV19,-,-,TRBJ1-1,14,CASSSGDMNTEAFF,TGTGCCAGTAGCTCCGGGGACATGAACACTGAAGCTTTCTTT
TRBV3-1,-,TRBD2,TRBJ2-3,16,CASSAEASGLTDTQYF,TGTGCCAGCAGCGCAGAGGCTAGCGGACTCACAGATACGCAGTATTTT
TRBV14,many,TRBD2,TRBJ2-1,17,CASRQVSSGRAYNEQFF,TGTGCCAGCAGACAAGTCTCTAGCGGGAGGGCCTACAATGAGCAGTTCTTC
TRBV30,many,-,TRBJ2-3,15,CAWSVTGGDTDTQYF,TGTGCCTGGAGTGTAACCGGGGGCGACACAGATACGCAGTATTTT
TRBV28,many,-,TRBJ1-2,12,CASSLKVYGYTF,TGTGCCAGCAGTTTAAAAGTCTATGGCTACACCTTC